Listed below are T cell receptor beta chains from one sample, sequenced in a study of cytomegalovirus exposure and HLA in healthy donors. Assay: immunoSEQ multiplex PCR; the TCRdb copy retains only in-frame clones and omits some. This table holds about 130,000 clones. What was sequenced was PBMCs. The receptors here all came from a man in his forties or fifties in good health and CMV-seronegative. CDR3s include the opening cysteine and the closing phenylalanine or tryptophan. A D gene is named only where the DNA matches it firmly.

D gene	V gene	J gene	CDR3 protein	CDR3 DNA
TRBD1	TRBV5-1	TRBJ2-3	CASSLTGGWDTQYF	TGCGCCAGCAGCTTGACAGGGGGCTGGGATACGCAGTATTTT
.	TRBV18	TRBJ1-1	CASSSQGTEAFF	TGTGCCAGCTCGTCACAGGGCACTGAAGCTTTCTTT
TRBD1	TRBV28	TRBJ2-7	CASSPTGVIYEQYF	TGTGCCAGCAGTCCTACAGGGGTCATTTACGAGCAGTACTTC
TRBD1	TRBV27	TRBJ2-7	CASSAGTVSYEQYF	TGTGCCAGCAGTGCCGGGACAGTCTCCTACGAGCAGTACTTC
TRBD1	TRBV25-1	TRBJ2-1	CASSVLVGQGASTEQFF	TGTGCCAGCAGTGTCCTTGTGGGACAGGGGGCCTCGACTGAGCAGTTCTTC
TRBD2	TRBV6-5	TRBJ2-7	CASTSGGGSYEQYF	TGTGCCAGCACTTCTGGGGGGGGCTCCTACGAGCAGTACTTC
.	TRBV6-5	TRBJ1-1	CASSKGGTSAFF	TGTGCCAGCAGTAAGGGGGGGACGTCGGCTTTCTTT
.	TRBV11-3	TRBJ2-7	CASSPGGEQYF	TGTGCCAGCAGCCCTGGGGGGGAGCAGTACTTC
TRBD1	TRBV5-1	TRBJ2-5	CASSSGQGGSYQETQYF	TGCGCCAGCAGCTCTGGACAGGGGGGTTCGTACCAAGAGACCCAGTACTTC
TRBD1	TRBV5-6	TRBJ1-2	CASSPTGTDYGYTF	TGTGCCAGCAGCCCAACCGGGACAGACTATGGCTACACCTTC
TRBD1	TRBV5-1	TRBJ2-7	CASSQTGDAYEQYF	TGCGCCAGCAGCCAAACAGGGGACGCCTACGAGCAGTACTTC
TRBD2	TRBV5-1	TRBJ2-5	CASSLTGGQETQYF	TGCGCCAGCAGCTTGACGGGAGGGCAAGAGACCCAGTACTTC
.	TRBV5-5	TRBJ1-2	CASSSVQGIHYGYTF	TGTGCCAGCAGCTCCGTACAGGGAATTCACTATGGCTACACCTTC
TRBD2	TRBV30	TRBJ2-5	CAWNHETSGQETQYF	TGTGCCTGGAATCATGAGACTAGCGGACAAGAGACCCAGTACTTC
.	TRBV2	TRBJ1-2	CASSTRERGGYTF	TGTGCCAGCAGTACCCGGGAGCGGGGAGGCTACACCTTC
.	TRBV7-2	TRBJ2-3	CASSLVADAAQYF	TGTGCCAGCAGCTTAGTAGCGGACGCTGCGCAGTATTTT
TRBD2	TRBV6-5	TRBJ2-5	CASSRRAGVGETQYF	TGTGCCAGCAGCCGACGAGCGGGAGTTGGTGAGACCCAGTACTTC
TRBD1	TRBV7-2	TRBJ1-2	CASSLARDRGNYGYTF	TGTGCCAGCAGCTTAGCGCGAGACAGGGGGAACTATGGCTACACCTTC
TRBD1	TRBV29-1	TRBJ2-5	CSVWTGVRETQYF	TGCAGCGTGTGGACAGGGGTGAGGGAGACCCAGTACTTC
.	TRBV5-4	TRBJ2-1	CASSFPWQGGYEQFF	TGTGCCAGCAGCTTCCCTTGGCAGGGGGGCTATGAGCAGTTCTTC
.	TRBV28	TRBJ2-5	CASSPTLSSFRGETQYF	TGTGCCAGCAGTCCGACCCTCTCTTCTTTCCGAGGGGAGACCCAGTACTTC
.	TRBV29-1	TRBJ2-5	CSVDGGMGETQYF	TGCAGCGTTGATGGGGGGATGGGGGAGACCCAGTACTTC
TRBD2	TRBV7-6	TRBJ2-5	CASSLGLARSGGTQYF	TGTGCCAGCAGCTTGGGACTAGCGCGCAGCGGGGGGACCCAGTACTTC
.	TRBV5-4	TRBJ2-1	CASSSGFREQFF	TGTGCCAGCAGCTCCGGTTTCCGAGAGCAGTTCTTC
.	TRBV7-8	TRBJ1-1	CASSFHRAMNTEAFF	TGTGCCAGCAGCTTCCACAGAGCTATGAACACTGAAGCTTTCTTT
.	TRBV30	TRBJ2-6	CAWSDKGGSGANVLTF	TGTGCCTGGAGTGACAAGGGGGGGTCTGGGGCCAACGTCCTGACTTTC
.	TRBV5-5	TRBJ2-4	CASSLRGEGMNPSGRNIQYF	TGTGCCAGCAGCTTGAGGGGGGAGGGGATGAACCCCTCAGGCAGGAACATTCAGTACTTC
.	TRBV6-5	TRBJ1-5	CASSYSKAGPQPQHF	TGTGCCAGCAGTTACTCGAAGGCAGGGCCTCAGCCCCAGCATTTT
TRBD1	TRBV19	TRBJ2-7	CASTPGTGGYEQYF	TGTGCCAGTACCCCCGGGACAGGGGGCTACGAGCAGTACTTC